This TCR beta chain was identified in a study of molecular identifiers for immune sequencing clone quantification. With 2 bases removed from V and 2 bases from J, the gap between germline ends came to 13 bases. The CDR3 sequence is 15 residues long. CDR1 SGHRS and CDR2 YFSETQ come from the germline V gene. TCRdb called the PCR reads again in MiXCR, with one record for every CDR3 protein. The sample shows roughly 320,000 distinct CDR3 sequences, roughly a quarter of them seen only once. Sequencing input: naive CD8+ T cells from blood, with Jurkat cell RNA spiked in. As for subset: FACS-sorted CD8+CD4-CCR7+CD45RA+ naive T cells. The origin of this receptor is a human donor in good health. Some libraries in this study had Jurkat cell RNA spiked in. The chain has TRBV5-1 and TRBJ1-1; unclear D gene. This CDR3 is CASSLSRALNTEAFF. The CDR3 nucleotides read TGCGCCAGCAGCTTAAGTCGGGCTTTAAACACTGAAGCTTTCTTT.